The clone carrying this T cell receptor (beta chain) was observed a single time. Its antigen is unidentified. From germline, CDR1 is SGHTS and CDR2 YDEGEE. The CDR3 contains 15 residues. V was clipped by 4 bases and J by 8 bases; unmatched bases: 8. Every donor was a healthy person donating bone marrow. Researchers ran the PCR with 60 Vbeta and 13 Jbeta primers. The repertoire was sequenced with immunoSEQ multiplex PCR; TCRdb's copy has only in-frame clones and lacks some. The sample includes a few hundred thousand clones, about 75% of them seen just once. This entry belongs to a study of cytomegalovirus exposure and HLA in healthy donors. Study-wide results and caveats: Using a false discovery rate of 0.05, a later analysis showed that approximately 16,000 TCR beta sequences were associated with HLA alleles.

The sequence was collected from a female donor in good health and CMV-seronegative. Sequencing input: PBMCs. The rearrangement links TRBV5-8 to TRBJ2-1; TRBD2 agrees at 11 bases. The CDR3 protein is CASSVRTSGRHEQFF. The CDR3 nucleotides read TGTGCCAGCAGCGTGAGGACTAGCGGGCGGCATGAGCAGTTCTTC.